This T cell receptor beta chain was retrieved from a study of shared clonotypes between healthy human individuals. Generated by immunoSEQ multiplex PCR, the TCRdb table keeps only in-frame clones and is missing some. The table records around 690,000 clones, roughly 87% of them present only once. V trimming: 4 bases; J trimming: 0 bases; junction bases outside the gene matches: 3. CDR3 length equals 15 residues. From germline, CDR1 is MNHNY and CDR2 SVGAGI (reference sequence). The rearrangement links TRBV6-6 to TRBJ1-1; 9 bases match TRBD1. This sequence was found in a man between 18 and 29 years old in good health. Some clones in this sample may be carry-over from other donors' samples. The sample consisted of memory CD8+ T cells from PBMCs. This sample's subset: CD45RO+ cells pooled with CCR7-negative TemRA cells. This chain's CDR3 is CASSSYRGLNTEAFF. The DNA for the CDR3 is TGTGCCAGCAGTTCCTACAGGGGGCTGAACACTGAAGCTTTCTTT.